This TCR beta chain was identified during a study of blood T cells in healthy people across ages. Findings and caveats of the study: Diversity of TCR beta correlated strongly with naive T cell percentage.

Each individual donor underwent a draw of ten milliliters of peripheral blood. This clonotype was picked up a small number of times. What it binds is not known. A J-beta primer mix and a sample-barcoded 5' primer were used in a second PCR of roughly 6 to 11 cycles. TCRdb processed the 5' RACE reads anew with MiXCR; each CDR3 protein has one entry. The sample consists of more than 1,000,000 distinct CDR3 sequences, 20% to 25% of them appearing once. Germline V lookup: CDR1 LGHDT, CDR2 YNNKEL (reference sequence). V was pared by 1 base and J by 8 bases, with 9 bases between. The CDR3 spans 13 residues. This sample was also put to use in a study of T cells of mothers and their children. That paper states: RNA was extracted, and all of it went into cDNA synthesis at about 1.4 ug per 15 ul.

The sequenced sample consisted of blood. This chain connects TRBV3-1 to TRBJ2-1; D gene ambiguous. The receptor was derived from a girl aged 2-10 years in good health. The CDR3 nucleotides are TGTGCCAGCAGCCAAGGAAACCCGTATGAGCAGTTCTTC. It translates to CASSQGNPYEQFF.